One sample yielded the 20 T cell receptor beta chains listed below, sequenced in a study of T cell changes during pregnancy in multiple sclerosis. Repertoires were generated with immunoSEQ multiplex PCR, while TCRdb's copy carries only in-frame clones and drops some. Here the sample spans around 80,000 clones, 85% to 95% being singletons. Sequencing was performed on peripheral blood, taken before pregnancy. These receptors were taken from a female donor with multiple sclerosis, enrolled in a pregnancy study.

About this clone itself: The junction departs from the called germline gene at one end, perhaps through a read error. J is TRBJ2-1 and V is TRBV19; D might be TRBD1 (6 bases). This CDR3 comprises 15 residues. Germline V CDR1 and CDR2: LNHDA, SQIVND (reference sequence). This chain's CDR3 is CASTIATGHYNEQFF. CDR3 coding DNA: TGTGCCAGTACTATAGCTACAGGGCACTACAATGAGCAGTTCTTC.

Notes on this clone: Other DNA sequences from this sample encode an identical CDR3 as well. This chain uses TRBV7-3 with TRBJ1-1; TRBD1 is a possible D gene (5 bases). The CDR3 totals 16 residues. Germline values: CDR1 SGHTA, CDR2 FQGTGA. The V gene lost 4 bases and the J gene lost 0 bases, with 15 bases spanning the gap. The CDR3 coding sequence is TGTGCCAGCAGCTCCCAGGGTGGAGGGGTGAACACTGAAGCTTTCTTT. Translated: CASSSQGGGVNTEAFF.

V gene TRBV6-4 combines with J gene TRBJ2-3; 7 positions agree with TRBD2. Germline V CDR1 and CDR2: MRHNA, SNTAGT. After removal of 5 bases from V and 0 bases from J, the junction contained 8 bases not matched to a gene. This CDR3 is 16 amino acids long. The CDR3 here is CASSQNLADSTDTQYF. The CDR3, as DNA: TGTGCCAGCAGTCAAAACCTAGCGGATAGCACAGATACGCAGTATTTT.

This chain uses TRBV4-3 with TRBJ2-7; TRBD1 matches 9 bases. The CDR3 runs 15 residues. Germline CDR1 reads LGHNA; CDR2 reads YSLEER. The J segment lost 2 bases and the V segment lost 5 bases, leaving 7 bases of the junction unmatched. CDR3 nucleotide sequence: TGCGCCAGCAGCTGGGGACAGGGATCAACCTACGAGCAGTACTTC. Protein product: CASSWGQGSTYEQYF.

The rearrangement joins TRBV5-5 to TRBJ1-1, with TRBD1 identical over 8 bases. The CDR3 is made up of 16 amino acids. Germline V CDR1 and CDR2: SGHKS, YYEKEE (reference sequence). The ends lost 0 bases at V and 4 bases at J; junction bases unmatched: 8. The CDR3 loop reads CASSLEGRGLGTEAFF. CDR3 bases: TGTGCCAGCAGCTTGGAGGGCAGGGGGCTGGGCACTGAAGCTTTCTTT.

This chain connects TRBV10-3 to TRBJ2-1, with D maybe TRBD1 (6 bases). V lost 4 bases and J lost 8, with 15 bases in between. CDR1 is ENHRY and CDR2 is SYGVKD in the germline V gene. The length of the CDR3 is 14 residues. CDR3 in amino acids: CAISGQGLVDEQFF. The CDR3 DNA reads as TGTGCCATCAGTGGTCAGGGGCTCGTGGATGAGCAGTTCTTC.

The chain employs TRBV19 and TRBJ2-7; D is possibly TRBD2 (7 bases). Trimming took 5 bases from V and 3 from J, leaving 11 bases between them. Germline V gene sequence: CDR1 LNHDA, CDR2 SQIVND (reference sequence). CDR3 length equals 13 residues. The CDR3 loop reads CASSWGGHYEQYF. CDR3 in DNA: TGTGCCAGTAGTTGGGGGGGGCACTACGAGCAGTACTTC.

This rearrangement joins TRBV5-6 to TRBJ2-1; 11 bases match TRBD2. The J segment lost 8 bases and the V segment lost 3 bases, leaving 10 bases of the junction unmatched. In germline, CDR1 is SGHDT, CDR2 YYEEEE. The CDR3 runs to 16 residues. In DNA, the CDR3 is TGTGCCAGCAGCTGGGAACTAGCGGGAGTAAAGCATGAGCAGTTCTTC. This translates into CASSWELAGVKHEQFF.

CDR3 DNA sequence: TGTGCCAGCAGTGATTCAGAATTTGAGCAGTTCTTC. It is translated as CASSDSEFEQFF. The rearrangement uses TRBV2 and TRBJ2-1; D is ambiguous. Trimming stripped 3 bases from V and 9 bases from J, with 9 bases between. The CDR3 covers 12 residues. Germline lookup yields CDR1 SNHLY and CDR2 FYNNEI.

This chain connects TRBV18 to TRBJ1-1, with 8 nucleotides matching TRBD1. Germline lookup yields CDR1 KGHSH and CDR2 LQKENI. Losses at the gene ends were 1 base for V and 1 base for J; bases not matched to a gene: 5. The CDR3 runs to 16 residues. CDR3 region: CASSPHPGGTNTEAFF. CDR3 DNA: TGTGCCAGCTCACCACACCCAGGGGGCACGAACACTGAAGCTTTCTTT. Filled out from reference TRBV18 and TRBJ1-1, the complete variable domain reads NAGVMQNPRHLVRRRGQEARLRCSPMKGHSHVYWYRQLPEEGLKFMVYLQKENIIDESGMPKERFSAEFPKEGPSILRIQQVVRGDSAAYFCASSPHPGGTNTEAFFGQGTRLTVV.

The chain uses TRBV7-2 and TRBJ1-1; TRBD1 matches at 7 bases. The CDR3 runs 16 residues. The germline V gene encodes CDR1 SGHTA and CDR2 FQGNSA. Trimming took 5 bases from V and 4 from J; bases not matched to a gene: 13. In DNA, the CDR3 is TGTGCCAGCAGCAAGGACAGGTTCGACTCAGGCACTGAAGCTTTCTTT. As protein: CASSKDRFDSGTEAFF.

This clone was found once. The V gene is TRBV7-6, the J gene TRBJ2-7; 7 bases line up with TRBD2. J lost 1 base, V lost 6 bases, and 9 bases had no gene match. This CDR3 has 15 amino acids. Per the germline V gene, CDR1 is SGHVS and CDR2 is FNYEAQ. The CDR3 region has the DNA TGTGCCAGCAGTAACCCCCAGCGGGGATCCTACGAGCAGTACTTC. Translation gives CASSNPQRGSYEQYF.

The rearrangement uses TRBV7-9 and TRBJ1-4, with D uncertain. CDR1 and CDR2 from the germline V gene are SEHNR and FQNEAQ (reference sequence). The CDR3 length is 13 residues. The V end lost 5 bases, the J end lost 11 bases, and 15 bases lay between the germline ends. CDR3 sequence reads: CASSRQTNRKLFF. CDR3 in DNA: TGTGCCAGCAGCCGTCAGACAAATAGGAAACTGTTTTTT. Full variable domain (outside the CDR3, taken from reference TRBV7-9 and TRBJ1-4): DTGVSQNPRHKITKRGQNVTFRCDPISEHNRLYWYRQTLGQGPEFLTYFQNEAQLEKSRLLSDRFSAERPKGSFSTLEIQRTEQGDSAMYLCASSRQTNRKLFFGSGTQLSVL.

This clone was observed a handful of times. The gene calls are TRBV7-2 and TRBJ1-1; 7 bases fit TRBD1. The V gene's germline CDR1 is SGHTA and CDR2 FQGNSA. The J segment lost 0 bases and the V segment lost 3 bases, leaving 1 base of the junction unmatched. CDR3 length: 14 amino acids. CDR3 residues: CASSFRGMNTEAFF. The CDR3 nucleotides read TGTGCCAGCAGCTTCAGGGGGATGAACACTGAAGCTTTCTTT.

As DNA, the CDR3 is TGTGCCAGCAGCTCGGGACTAGCGGGAGATAACGAGCAGTACTTC. It yields the protein CASSSGLAGDNEQYF. The V and J genes are TRBV7-3 and TRBJ2-7; 14 bases agree with TRBD2. Losses at the gene ends were 4 bases for V and 5 bases for J; bases not matched to a gene: 4. Looked up from germline, CDR1 is SGHTA and CDR2 is FQGTGA. This CDR3 is built from 15 residues.

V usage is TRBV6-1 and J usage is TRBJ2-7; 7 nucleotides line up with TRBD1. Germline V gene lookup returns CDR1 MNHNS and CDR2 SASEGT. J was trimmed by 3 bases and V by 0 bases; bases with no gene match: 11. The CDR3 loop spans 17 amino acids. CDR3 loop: CASSEAWSGQLNYEQYF. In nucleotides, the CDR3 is TGTGCCAGCAGTGAAGCTTGGTCGGGACAGCTAAACTACGAGCAGTACTTC.

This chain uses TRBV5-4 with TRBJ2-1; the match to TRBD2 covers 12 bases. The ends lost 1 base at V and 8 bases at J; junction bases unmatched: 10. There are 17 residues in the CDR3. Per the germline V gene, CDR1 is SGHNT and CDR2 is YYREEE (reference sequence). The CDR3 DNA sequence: TGTGCCAGCAGCTTGAGGACACTAGCGGGAGGAAGGGATGAGCAGTTCTTC. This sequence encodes CASSLRTLAGGRDEQFF.

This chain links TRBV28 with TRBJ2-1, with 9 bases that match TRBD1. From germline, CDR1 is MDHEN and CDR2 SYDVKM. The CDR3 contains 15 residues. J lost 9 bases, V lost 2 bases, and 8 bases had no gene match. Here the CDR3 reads CASSLGDREYGEQFF. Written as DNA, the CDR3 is TGTGCCAGCAGTTTAGGGGACAGGGAATACGGTGAGCAGTTCTTC.

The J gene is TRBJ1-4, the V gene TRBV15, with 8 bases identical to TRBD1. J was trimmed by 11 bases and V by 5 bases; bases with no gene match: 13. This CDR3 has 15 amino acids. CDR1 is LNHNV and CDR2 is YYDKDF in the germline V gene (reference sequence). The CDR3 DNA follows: TGTGCCACCAGCGGTACTGGGACAGGTAGTGAGAAACTGTTTTTT. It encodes CATSGTGTGSEKLFF. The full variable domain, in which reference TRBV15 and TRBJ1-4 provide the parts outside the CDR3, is DAMVIQNPRYQVTQFGKPVTLSCSQTLNHNVMYWYQQKSSQAPKLLFHYYDKDFNNEADTPDNFQSRRPNTSFCFLDIRSPGLGDTAMYLCATSGTGTGSEKLFFGSGTQLSVL.

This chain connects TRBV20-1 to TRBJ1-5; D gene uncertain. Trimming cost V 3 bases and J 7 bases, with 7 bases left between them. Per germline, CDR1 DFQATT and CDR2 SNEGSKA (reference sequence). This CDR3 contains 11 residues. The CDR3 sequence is CSASWAQPQHF. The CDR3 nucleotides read TGCAGTGCTAGCTGGGCCCAGCCCCAGCATTTT.